The present T cell receptor beta chain was sequenced within a study of tumor-infiltrating lymphocytes in oesophageal squamous cell carcinoma. TCRdb called the PCR reads again in MiXCR, with one record for every CDR3 protein. The data show 18,000 or so distinct CDR3 sequences, with about 40% seen just once and 29% held by the top ten. Many counts were recorded for this clonotype. Germline assignment: CDR1 MNHNS and CDR2 SASEGT. The CDR3 is 15 residues long. V lost 6 bases and J 8 bases, leaving 21 bases between the germline ends. The chain has TRBV6-1 and TRBJ2-3; D ambiguous. The material sequenced was esophageal tumor tissue. The sequence derives from a male donor with esophageal squamous cell carcinoma. CDR3 loop: CASSTTGRRLATQYF. The CDR3 region has the DNA TGTGCCAGCAGCACGACGGGTCGGAGATTGGCTACGCAGTATTTT.